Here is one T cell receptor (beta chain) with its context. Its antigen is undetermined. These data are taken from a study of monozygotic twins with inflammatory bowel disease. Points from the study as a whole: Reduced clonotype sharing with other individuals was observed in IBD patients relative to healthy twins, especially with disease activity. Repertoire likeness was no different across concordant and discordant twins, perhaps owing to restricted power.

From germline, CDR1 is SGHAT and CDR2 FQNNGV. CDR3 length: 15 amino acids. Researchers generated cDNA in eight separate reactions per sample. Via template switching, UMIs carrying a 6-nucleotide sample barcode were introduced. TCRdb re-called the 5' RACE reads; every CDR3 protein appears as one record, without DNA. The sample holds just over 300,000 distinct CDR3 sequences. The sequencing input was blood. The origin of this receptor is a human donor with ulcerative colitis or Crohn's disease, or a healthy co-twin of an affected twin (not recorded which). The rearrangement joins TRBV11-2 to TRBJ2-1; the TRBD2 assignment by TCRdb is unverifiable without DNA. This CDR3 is CASSPTSGTYNEQFF. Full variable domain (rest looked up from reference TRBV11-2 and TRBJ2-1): EAGVAQSPRYKIIEKRQSVAFWCNPISGHATLYWYQQILGQGPKLLIQFQNNGVVDDSQLPKDRFSAERLKGVDSTLKIQPAKLEDSAVYLCASSPTSGTYNEQFFGPGTRLTVL.